Following are 27 T cell receptor beta chains from one sample sequenced in a study of cytomegalovirus exposure and HLA in healthy donors. The PCR contained 60 Vbeta and 13 Jbeta primers. This table comes from immunoSEQ multiplex PCR, and its TCRdb copy is limited to in-frame clones, with some not included. The table lists tens of thousands of clones, 72% of them singletons. Material: PBMCs. The receptors stem from a woman between 50 and 59 years old in good health and CMV-seropositive.

This chain links TRBV10-3 with TRBJ2-7; D may be TRBD2 (6 bases). Germline CDR1 ENHRY, CDR2 SYGVKD. V lost 4 bases and J lost 1, with 14 bases in between. The CDR3 sequence is 15 residues long. Written as DNA, the CDR3 is TGTGCCATCAGTGGGCCCGGGGGACTTTCCTACGAGCAGTACTTC. Amino acids: CAISGPGGLSYEQYF.

This rearrangement joins TRBV19 to TRBJ1-4; D is perhaps TRBD1 (5 bases). Trimming removed 6 bases from V and 0 bases from J, with 14 bases in between. The germline gives CDR1 LNHDA, CDR2 SQIVND (reference sequence). This CDR3 spans 16 amino acids. The CDR3 nucleotides are TGTGCCAGTAGCGACGTTACAGGTGCAACTAATGAAAAACTGTTTTTT. Residues: CASSDVTGATNEKLFF.

This clone was seen only a few times. V usage is TRBV6-5 and J usage is TRBJ1-5; no clear D gene. V was pared by 5 bases and J by 0 bases, with 11 bases between. CDR3 length equals 15 residues. Germline lookup yields CDR1 MNHEY and CDR2 SVGAGI. CDR3 sequence: CASSPLSFSNQPQHF. CDR3 bases: TGTGCCAGCAGTCCCCTGTCTTTTAGCAATCAGCCCCAGCATTTT.

This sequence joins TRBV13 and TRBJ2-2, with TRBD2 identical over 8 bases. This CDR3 comprises 17 residues. In germline, CDR1 is PRHDT, CDR2 FYEKMQ (reference sequence). V was pared by 5 bases and J by 0 bases, with 8 bases of the junction left unmatched. The CDR3 DNA follows: TGTGCCAGCAGCCCCGAACTAGCGGTCACGAACACCGGGGAGCTGTTTTTT. The encoded protein is CASSPELAVTNTGELFF.

The rearrangement uses TRBV28 and TRBJ1-3, with 9 bases fitting TRBD1. The CDR3 is made up of 16 amino acids. V dropped 8 bases and J dropped 3; count of bases not matched to a gene: 11. Germline V gene sequence: CDR1 MDHEN, CDR2 SYDVKM. The CDR3 sequence: CASDPSGTGRGNTIYF. The CDR3 DNA is TGTGCCAGCGACCCTTCCGGGACAGGGCGTGGAAACACCATATATTTT.

The rearrangement joins TRBV6-5 to TRBJ1-5; tentative D call: TRBD1 (6 bases). V was shortened by 0 bases and J by 11 bases, with 11 bases between the two germline ends. CDR3 size: 13 residues. CDR1 is MNHEY and CDR2 is SVGAGI in the germline V gene. CDR3 nucleotides: TGTGCCAGCAGTTACTCCGGGGGGGCGTCCCAGCATTTT. Translated: CASSYSGGASQHF.

The chain joins TRBV18 to TRBJ2-5; 8 bases fit TRBD2. CDR1 KGHSH and CDR2 LQKENI come from the germline V gene. The CDR3 sequence is 16 residues long. J lost 5 bases, V lost 2 bases, and 10 bases had no gene match. The CDR3 coding sequence is TGTGCCAGCTCACCAGTGGTTCGGCGGGAGGCTGAGACCCAGTACTTC. This codes for CASSPVVRREAETQYF.

This chain joins TRBV11-2 and TRBJ2-1; TRBD2 matches at 9 bases. The CDR3 runs 14 residues. The junction had 2 bases not matched to a gene; V was cut back by 6 bases and J by 2 bases. Germline V lookup: CDR1 SGHAT, CDR2 FQNNGV. The chain's CDR3 is CASRSGGTYNEQFF. In nucleotides, the CDR3 is TGTGCCAGCAGGAGCGGGGGGACCTACAATGAGCAGTTCTTC. Complete variable domain (other parts from reference TRBV11-2 and TRBJ2-1): EAGVAQSPRYKIIEKRQSVAFWCNPISGHATLYWYQQILGQGPKLLIQFQNNGVVDDSQLPKDRFSAERLKGVDSTLKIQPAKLEDSAVYLCASRSGGTYNEQFFGPGTRLTVL.

This clone was seen a single time. The chain has TRBV7-9 and TRBJ1-2; possible D gene TRBD1, 6 bases. The CDR3 loop spans 14 amino acids. Germline lookup yields CDR1 SEHNR and CDR2 FQNEAQ (reference sequence). V lost 6 bases to trimming and J lost 4 bases, with 15 bases between them. In DNA form, the CDR3 reads TGTGCCAGCAGACCCACGACAGGAATCTATGGCTACACCTTC. Its protein product is CASRPTTGIYGYTF.

V gene TRBV7-2 combines with J gene TRBJ1-1, with TRBD1 matching 8 bases. Germline values: CDR1 SGHTA, CDR2 FQGNSA. Trimming took 5 bases from V and 2 from J; bases not matched to a gene: 13. The CDR3 sequence is 17 residues long. The CDR3 protein is CASSLRWDRTINTEAFF. The CDR3 DNA reads TGTGCCAGCAGCCTTAGATGGGACAGGACCATTAACACTGAAGCTTTCTTT.

This clone was observed a few times. This rearrangement joins TRBV7-2 to TRBJ2-3, with D possibly TRBD2 on 6 matching bases. The germline V gene has CDR1 SGHTA and CDR2 FQGNSA. The V gene lost 8 bases and the J gene lost 2 bases, with 14 bases spanning the gap. CDR3 size: 14 residues. The CDR3 loop reads CASGRDSNTDTQYF. CDR3 nucleotide sequence: TGTGCCAGCGGCCGGGACTCGAACACAGATACGCAGTATTTT.

V usage is TRBV10-3 and J usage is TRBJ2-1; 10 nucleotides match TRBD2. This CDR3 has 14 amino acids. The V segment lost 10 bases and the J segment 8 bases; nucleotides outside the gene matches: 11. The germline CDR1 and CDR2 sequences are ENHRY and SYGVKD. The CDR3 bases are TGTGCCACTAGTAGGCTAGCGGGAGAGGATGAGCAGTTCTTC. This translates into CATSRLAGEDEQFF.

This clone was picked up a small number of times. V is TRBV18 and J is TRBJ2-1; 9 bases line up with TRBD2. Germline CDR1 and CDR2: KGHSH and LQKENI. Trimming at V came to 5 bases and at J to 3 bases, leaving 5 bases not matched to a gene. This CDR3 is built from 15 residues. The CDR3 bases are TGTGCCAGCTCAGGGCTAGCGGGAAGCTACAATGAGCAGTTCTTC. Its protein is CASSGLAGSYNEQFF.

Comments on this clone: The junction shows a germline mismatch at one end, possibly a read error. The J gene is TRBJ1-3, the V gene TRBV7-9, with 9 bases aligning to TRBD1. Germline CDR1 and CDR2: SEHNR and FQNEAQ (reference sequence). The CDR3 has 18 amino acids. The CDR3 loop reads CTSSHTVGTGFDGNTIYF. The CDR3 coding sequence is TGTACCAGCAGCCACACGGTGGGGACAGGGTTTGATGGAAACACCATATATTTT.

As regards this clone: The junction shows a germline mismatch at one end, possibly a read error. V gene TRBV7-7 combines with J gene TRBJ2-5; TRBD2 agrees at 8 bases. CDR1 and CDR2 (germline): SSHAT, FNYEAQ (reference sequence). This CDR3 comprises 16 residues. This CDR3 reads CASSLNAGGDRETQYF. The DNA for the CDR3 is TGTGCTAGCAGCTTAAATGCGGGAGGAGATCGGGAGACCCAGTACTTC. The full variable domain, completed using reference TRBV7-7 and TRBJ2-5, is GAGVSQSPRYKVTKRGQDVTLRCDPISSHATLYWYQQALGQGPEFLTYFNYEAQPDKSGLPSDRFSAERPEGSISTLTIQRTEQRDSAMYRCASSLNAGGDRETQYFGPGTRLLVL.

This clone was recorded a few times. The V and J genes are TRBV5-1 and TRBJ2-7; D is possibly TRBD2 (6 bases). From germline, CDR1 is SGHRS and CDR2 YFSETQ. V was clipped by 3 bases and J by 13 bases, with 20 bases between them. The CDR3 is 13 residues long. The CDR3, as DNA: TGCGCCAGCAGCTCCGGGGGAGAGGGAGTCGAATACTTC. It is translated as CASSSGGEGVEYF. The full variable domain, rest sourced from reference TRBV5-1 and TRBJ2-7, is KAGVTQTPRYLIKTRGQQVTLSCSPISGHRSVSWYQQTPGQGLQFLFEYFSETQRNKGNFPGRFSGRQFSNSRSEMNVSTLELGDSALYLCASSSGGEGVEYFGPGTRLTVT.

V usage is TRBV5-4 and J usage is TRBJ2-7; tentative D call: TRBD1 (6 bases). The V end was cut by 1 base, the J end by 3 bases, with 8 bases between. CDR1 SGHNT and CDR2 YYREEE come from the germline V gene (reference sequence). This CDR3 has 13 residues. The CDR3 DNA is TGTGCCAGCAGCTTGCAGGGGTACTACGAGCAGTACTTC. Its protein is CASSLQGYYEQYF.

This clone was observed a single time. This rearrangement joins TRBV25-1 to TRBJ2-7; TRBD1 matches 7 bases. V shed 1 base, J shed 6 bases, and the junction held 6 bases outside the gene matches. The CDR3 runs 14 residues. Germline-derived CDR1 and CDR2 are MGHDK and SYGVNS. CDR3 coding DNA: TGTGCCAGCAGTGAATCTACAGGGGTCCGCGAGCAGTACGTC. Translated: CASSESTGVREQYV.

This chain uses TRBV5-6 with TRBJ2-1, with D perhaps matching TRBD2 (5 bases). This CDR3 is 15 amino acids long. From germline, CDR1 is SGHDT and CDR2 YYEEEE. The V end lost 1 base, the J end lost 4 bases, and 12 bases lay between the germline ends. The DNA of the CDR3 is TGTGCCAGCAGCTTGATCGGGGAACCGTACAATGAGCAGTTCTTC. This gives the protein CASSLIGEPYNEQFF.

The rearrangement links TRBV11-2 to TRBJ2-1, with D hard to call. The CDR3 runs 11 residues. Between the trimmed V and J ends, which lost 1 base and 9 bases, there was a span of 4 bases. Germline V lookup: CDR1 SGHAT, CDR2 FQNNGV. The CDR3: CASSLVVEQFF. The CDR3 nucleotides are TGTGCCAGCAGCTTAGTAGTTGAGCAGTTCTTC.

The V call is TRBV14, the J call TRBJ1-5; D is undetermined. The CDR3 consists of 15 residues. The V end lost 0 bases, the J end lost 8 bases, and 14 bases lay between the germline ends. Germline V CDR1 and CDR2: SGHDN, FVKESK. CDR3 sequence: CASSQEYRWREPQHF. For the CDR3, the DNA is TGTGCCAGCAGCCAAGAATATCGTTGGAGGGAGCCCCAGCATTTT. The full variable domain, with the rest looked up from reference TRBV14 and TRBJ1-5, is EAGVTQFPSHSVIEKGQTVTLRCDPISGHDNLYWYRRVMGKEIKFLLHFVKESKQDESGMPNNRFLAERTGGTYSTLKVQPAELEDSGVYFCASSQEYRWREPQHFGDGTRLSIL.

This clone was counted only a few times. The gene calls are TRBV7-2 and TRBJ2-3; tentatively, D is TRBD2 (6 bases). Trimming pared 2 bases from V and 5 bases from J, leaving 8 bases between. The germline V gene has CDR1 SGHTA and CDR2 FQGNSA. The CDR3 spans 13 residues. The CDR3 spells CASSLSGLDTQYF. CDR3 nucleotide sequence: TGTGCCAGCAGCTTAAGCGGGCTAGATACGCAGTATTTT. Full variable domain (rest looked up from reference TRBV7-2 and TRBJ2-3): GAGVSQSPSNKVTEKGKDVELRCDPISGHTALYWYRQSLGQGLEFLIYFQGNSAPDKSGLPSDRFSAERTGGSVSTLTIQRTQQEDSAVYLCASSLSGLDTQYFGPGTRLTVL.

The chain joins TRBV6-1 to TRBJ2-1; no definite D call. V shed 2 bases and J shed 5 bases, with 16 bases lying between them. The length of the CDR3 is 16 residues. Germline values: CDR1 MNHNS, CDR2 SASEGT. The CDR3 bases are TGTGCCAGCAGTGAAAGTCTGCCGCTTGCGGACAATGAGCAGTTCTTC. Its protein product is CASSESLPLADNEQFF.

The gene calls are TRBV9 and TRBJ2-3; D possibly corresponds to TRBD2 (6 bases). V lost 4 bases to trimming and J lost 4 bases, with 13 bases between them. The germline CDR1 and CDR2 sequences are SGDLS and YYNGEE. The CDR3 length is 14 residues. This CDR3 reads CASSSNWGADTQYF. As DNA, the CDR3 is TGTGCCAGCAGCTCAAATTGGGGGGCAGATACGCAGTATTTT.

V gene TRBV2 combines with J gene TRBJ1-1, with D unclear. This CDR3 contains 14 residues. Germline values: CDR1 SNHLY, CDR2 FYNNEI. V was shortened by 6 bases and J by 0 bases, with 11 bases between the two germline ends. CDR3 sequence reads: CASSAGSLNTEAFF. CDR3 in DNA: TGTGCCAGCAGCGCAGGCAGCTTGAACACTGAAGCTTTCTTT.

The rearrangement joins TRBV18 to TRBJ2-1, with 8 bases fitting TRBD2. The trim removed 4 bases at V and 9 bases at J, leaving 8 bases unmatched. The CDR3 is 14 residues long. Germline loops: CDR1 KGHSH, CDR2 LQKENI. Written as DNA, the CDR3 is TGTGCCAGCTCACGGACTAGCTCGGAGACTGAGCAGTTCTTC. Residues: CASSRTSSETEQFF.

CDR3 DNA sequence: TGTGCCACCAGCAGAGATAGAGGGATGAGGAGCGGGAGTGACGAGCAGTACTTC. Translating gives CATSRDRGMRSGSDEQYF. The chain employs TRBV15 and TRBJ2-7; 8 bases agree with TRBD2. From germline, CDR1 is LNHNV and CDR2 YYDKDF (reference sequence). Trimming cost V 0 bases and J 5 bases; bases outside gene matches: 15. The CDR3 contains 18 residues.